The clone carrying this T cell receptor (beta chain) was seen a few times. V trimming: 1 base; J trimming: 3 bases; junction bases outside the gene matches: 2. CDR3 length equals 15 residues. The V gene's germline CDR1 is SGHRS and CDR2 YFSETQ. The sample originates from a study of blood T cell repertoires in COVID-19. Study as a whole: Sites across the United States, Italy and Spain contributed samples from acute and convalescent COVID-19. The cDNA or gDNA used as material had been derived from T cells, B-cell-depleted T cells, or PBMCs.

The assay was immunoSEQ multiplex PCR, and TCRdb's table has in-frame clones only and misses some. The sample includes 300,000 or so clones, nearly 90% seen only once; the top ten take under 6.5%. Adults between roughly 18 and 95 years of age took part from about two dozen US areas. The chain employs TRBV5-1 and TRBJ2-2; 8 bases align to TRBD1. Input material: PBMCs or T cells enriched from blood (not recorded which). The sequence was obtained from a woman in her 30s who had recovered from COVID-19. The CDR3 nucleotides read TGCGCCAGCAGCTTGACGACAGGGGACACCGGGGAGCTGTTTTTT. Its protein product is CASSLTTGDTGELFF.